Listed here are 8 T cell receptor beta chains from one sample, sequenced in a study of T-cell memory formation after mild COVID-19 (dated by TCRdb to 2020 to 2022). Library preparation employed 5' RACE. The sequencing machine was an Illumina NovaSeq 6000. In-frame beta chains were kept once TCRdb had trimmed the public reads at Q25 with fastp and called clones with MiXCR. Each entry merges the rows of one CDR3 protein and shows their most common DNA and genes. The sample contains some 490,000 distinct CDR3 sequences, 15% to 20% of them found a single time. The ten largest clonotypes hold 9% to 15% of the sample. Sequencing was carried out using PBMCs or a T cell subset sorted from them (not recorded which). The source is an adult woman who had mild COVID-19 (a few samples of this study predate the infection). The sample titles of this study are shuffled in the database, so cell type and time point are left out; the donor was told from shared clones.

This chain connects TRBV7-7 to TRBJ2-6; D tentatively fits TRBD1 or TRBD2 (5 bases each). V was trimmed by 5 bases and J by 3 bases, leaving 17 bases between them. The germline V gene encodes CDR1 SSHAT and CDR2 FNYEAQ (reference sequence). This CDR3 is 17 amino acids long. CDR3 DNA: TGTGCCAGCAGCCCCACGCGGGCCAGGGTTGGGGCCAACGTCCTGACTTTC. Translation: CASSPTRARVGANVLTF.

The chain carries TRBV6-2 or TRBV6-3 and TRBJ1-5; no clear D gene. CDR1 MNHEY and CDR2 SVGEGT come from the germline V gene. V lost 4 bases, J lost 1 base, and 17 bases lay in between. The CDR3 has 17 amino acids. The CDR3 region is CASSSGYGEGSNQPQHF. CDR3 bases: TGTGCCAGCAGTTCGGGTTACGGGGAAGGGAGCAATCAGCCCCAGCATTTT.

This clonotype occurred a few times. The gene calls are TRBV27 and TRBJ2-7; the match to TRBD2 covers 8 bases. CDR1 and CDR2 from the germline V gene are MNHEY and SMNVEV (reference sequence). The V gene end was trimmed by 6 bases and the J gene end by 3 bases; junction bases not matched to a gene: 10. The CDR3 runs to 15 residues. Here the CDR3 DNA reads TGTGCCAGCAGGCTAGCGGGTACCCCGGGCTACGAGCAGTACTTC. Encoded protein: CASRLAGTPGYEQYF.

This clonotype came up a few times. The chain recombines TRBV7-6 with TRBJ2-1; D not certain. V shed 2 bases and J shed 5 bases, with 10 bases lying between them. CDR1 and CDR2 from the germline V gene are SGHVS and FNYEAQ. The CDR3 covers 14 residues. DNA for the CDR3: TGTGCCAGCAGCTTATCCGCCCCGGACAATGAGCAGTTCTTC. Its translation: CASSLSAPDNEQFF.

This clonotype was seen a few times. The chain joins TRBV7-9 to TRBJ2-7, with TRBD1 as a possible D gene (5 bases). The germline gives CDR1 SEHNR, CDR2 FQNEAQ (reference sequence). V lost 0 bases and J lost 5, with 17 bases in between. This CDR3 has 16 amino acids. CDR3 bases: TGTGCCAGCAGCTTAGCTATTGGGGCAGGGCCGGACGAGCAGTACTTC. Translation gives CASSLAIGAGPDEQYF.

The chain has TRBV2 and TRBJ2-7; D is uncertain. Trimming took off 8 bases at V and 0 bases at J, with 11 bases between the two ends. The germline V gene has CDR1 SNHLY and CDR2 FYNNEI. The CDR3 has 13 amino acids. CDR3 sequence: CASRQAYSYEQYF. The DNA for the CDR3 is TGTGCCAGCCGCCAGGCCTACTCCTACGAGCAGTACTTC.

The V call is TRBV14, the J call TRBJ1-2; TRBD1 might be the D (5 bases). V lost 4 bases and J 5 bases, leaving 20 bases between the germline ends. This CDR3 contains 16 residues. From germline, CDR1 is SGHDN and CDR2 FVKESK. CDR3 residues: CASSLLGGTAVYGYTF. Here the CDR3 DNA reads TGTGCCAGCAGCCTCCTCGGGGGGACTGCAGTATATGGCTACACCTTC.

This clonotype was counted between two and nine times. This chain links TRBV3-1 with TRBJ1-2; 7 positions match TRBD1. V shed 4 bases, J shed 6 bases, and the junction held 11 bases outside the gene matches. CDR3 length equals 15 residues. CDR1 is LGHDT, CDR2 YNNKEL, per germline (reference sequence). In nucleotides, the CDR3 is TGTGCCAGCAGCCCTTCCCCGACAGGGTTCAATGGCTACACCTTC. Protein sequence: CASSPSPTGFNGYTF.